Reported below is one T cell receptor (beta chain). This receptor's antigen is unknown. No per-base quality is available; no much larger clone lies one base away. The data derive from a study of cytomegalovirus exposure and HLA in healthy donors (dated by TCRdb to the late 2010s). Looking at the study overall: According to a later analysis, one platform produced both the roughly 110 validation repertoires and the 620 or so repertoires of the first cohort. The study aimed to test whether cataloging public T cell receptors could reveal signatures of past pathogen exposure. Besides the first cohort of roughly 660 subjects, a separate validation cohort made up of over 100 different subjects was used. High-throughput TCR immunosequencing, statistical association of individual TCRs with disease status, and machine learning were combined to predict cytomegalovirus infection status.

The library was prepared using the immunoSEQ multiplex PCR assay. Per the original workflow: A statistical classification framework was built to diagnose cytomegalovirus status from the catalog of TCR beta chain sequences. TCRdb's version of the immuneACCESS table is confined to in-frame rearrangements and falls short of the full clone set. An unresolved V gene accounts for under half of the shortfall where checked; the remainder is of unknown origin. V and J calls and clone size are given by that table; D and trimming were obtained from the DNA. This sample lists more than 300,000 clones; about nine tenths were detected once. The ten largest clones capture under 0.9% of the sample. Overall results and qualifications from the work: All 120 or so repertoires were used to score co-occurrence in the validation cohort in a later analysis, because that analysis had no HLA typing for the cohort. It was suggested by the authors that the approach could potentially be generalized to other disease states and immunological phenotypes. Subsequent analysis determined that TCRs grouped into clusters in the first cohort also showed a tendency toward co-occurrence across the 120 or so validation repertoires, and 90% to 95% of cluster scores exceeded 0. While some public TCRs were present in many individuals, most TCR sequences turned up only very rarely across donors. In both the original and validation cohorts, the classifier was reported to diagnose cytomegalovirus status with high specificity and sensitivity. A few of the identified cytomegalovirus-associated TCR beta chains were confirmed in vitro to be specific for cytomegalovirus antigens. The study gave a list of some 150 TCR beta chains associated with cytomegalovirus.

Donors formed part of the validation cohort, which comprised over a hundred subjects and was distinct from the first cohort of under 800 subjects. The receptor comes from a woman under 30 in good health and CMV-seronegative. The specimen sequenced was PBMCs.

The nucleotide sequence reads TGTGCCAGTAGTACCCAGGACAGCGCCTTAAATGAGCAGTTCTTC. This yields the protein CASSTQDSALNEQFF. The rearrangement joined TRBV19 to TRBJ2-1; TRBD1 could be the D gene, as 6 bases match. The CDR3 runs 15 amino acids, cysteine and phenylalanine included. The kept DNA is CDR3 alone, 45 bases in frame from the first base. V is cut by 4 bases and J by 7 bases, and the space between the germline ends is 17 bases. CDR1 and CDR2 (LNHDA, SQIVND) derive from the germline V gene (reference sequence).